This T cell receptor (beta chain) was identified during a study of blood T cell repertoires in COVID-19. Produced via immunoSEQ multiplex PCR; TCRdb's table is partial and in-frame only. The profile covers under 500,000 clones, with over 75% appearing a single time and 0.9% to 1.2% taken by the ten largest. Enrolled through a virtual design, the participants were between about 18 and 100 years of age and came from around 25 US areas. Participant-given clinical history determined each cohort assignment. Per the germline V gene, CDR1 is SEHNR and CDR2 is FQNEAQ (reference sequence). This CDR3 region has 13 residues. V was trimmed by 3 bases and J by 4 bases, leaving 7 bases between them.

The V gene is TRBV7-9, the J gene TRBJ2-1; D is perhaps TRBD2 (5 bases). The origin of this receptor is a man younger than 40 who had recovered from COVID-19. The source material was PBMCs or T cells enriched from blood (not recorded which). The DNA for the CDR3 is TGTGCCAGCAGCTTTGGGGAGTACAATGAGCAGTTCTTC. As protein: CASSFGEYNEQFF.